A selection of T cell receptor beta chains follows, all from one sample in a study of human T cells and chemical hapten exposure. A single record per CDR3 protein comes from TCRdb applying MiXCR to the RACE reads. This table has approximately 350,000 distinct CDR3 sequences, over 6% appearing once. The specimen comprised whole blood, sampled in connection with sensitization to the hapten diphenylcyclopropenone (DPC). The receptors here all came from a woman aged 18-30 years with alopecia areata. Some clones in this sample may be carry-over from other donors' samples. Each CDR3 is given with its conserved first and last residue. A D gene is named only where the DNA matches it firmly. Size tells how often a clone was seen (once, few, many) or the class of an expanded clone, and some rows leave it out.

CDR3 DNA,CDR3 protein,J gene,D gene,V gene,clone size
TGTGCCAGCAGCACTCGACAGATATTCTTGAACACTGAAGCTTTCTTT,CASSTRQIFLNTEAFF,TRBJ1-1,NA,TRBV7-2,NA
TGTGCTAGTGGTTTGGGACTAGCTGTCGATGAGCAGTTCTTC,CASGLGLAVDEQFF,TRBJ2-1,TRBD2,TRBV12-5,NA
TGTGCCAGCAGCTTAGGCGGGGGGGCCCCGAATTACATTCAGTACTTC,CASSLGGGAPNYIQYF,TRBJ2-4,TRBD2,TRBV7-2,NA
TGTGCCACCAGCAGAGATCAAGTGACAGGGTTGTCCTACGAGCAGTACTTC,CATSRDQVTGLSYEQYF,TRBJ2-7,TRBD1,TRBV15,many
TGTGCCAGCAGCCCTCCGACAGATTTAGGCACTGAAGCTTTCTTT,CASSPPTDLGTEAFF,TRBJ1-1,NA,TRBV4-2,many
TGTGCCAGCAGTCTAGGGGGATCGTATGAAAAACTGTTTTTT,CASSLGGSYEKLFF,TRBJ1-4,NA,TRBV27,few
TGTGCCAGCAGGAGGGGACTAGCGGGGACGAACACCGGGGAGCTGTTTTTT,CASRRGLAGTNTGELFF,TRBJ2-2,TRBD2,TRBV6-1,many
TGCAGTGCTAGAGATAGTACAGGGCGATTCTACAATGAGCAGTTCTTC,CSARDSTGRFYNEQFF,TRBJ2-1,NA,TRBV20-1,many
TGTGCCACCAGCAGACATCAGGGCCGGGAGACCCAGTACTTC,CATSRHQGRETQYF,TRBJ2-5,NA,TRBV15,few
TGTGTTCCCTCTGGGGGTGAAGCTTTCTTT,CVPSGGEAFF,TRBJ1-1,NA,TRBV6-5,few
TGTGCCAGCAGCCCCGAAGGACACGGGCTAGAGACCCAGTACTTC,CASSPEGHGLETQYF,TRBJ2-5,NA,TRBV7-3,few
TGTGCCAGCAGGCCACCTCCGGGACAGGGGGGTGAAAAACTGTTTTTT,CASRPPPGQGGEKLFF,TRBJ1-4,TRBD1,TRBV12-3/TRBV12-4,many
TGTGCCAGCAGCCAGGGAGGCGAAGAGACCCAGTACTTC,CASSQGGEETQYF,TRBJ2-5,NA,TRBV4-2,few
TGTGCCAGCAGTTTACTGAGAACAAAGAACACTGAAGCTTTCTTT,CASSLLRTKNTEAFF,TRBJ1-1,NA,TRBV12-3/TRBV12-4,many
TGTGCCAGCAGCCCAAGCCAGGGGGTTGGCTACACCTTC,CASSPSQGVGYTF,TRBJ1-2,TRBD1,TRBV7-3,few
TGCGCCAGCAGCTTGGGACAACCGGGGACTGAAGCTTTCTTT,CASSLGQPGTEAFF,TRBJ1-1,NA,TRBV5-1,many
TGTGCCAGCAGCTTCCCACAGGACAGGGAAGCTTTCTTT,CASSFPQDREAFF,TRBJ1-1,TRBD1,TRBV11-2,many
TGTGCCTCCCAGGGGGCTACTAATGAAAAACTGTTTTTT,CASQGATNEKLFF,TRBJ1-4,TRBD1,TRBV10-3,many
TGTGCCAGCAGCTCCTTCGGCCTATTC,CASSSFGLF,TRBJ2-4,NA,TRBV5-8,many
TGTGCCAGCAGCCAAGATCATGAAACTGAAGCTTTCTTT,CASSQDHETEAFF,TRBJ1-1,NA,TRBV3-1,NA
TGTGCCAGCAGCGTAGAGGCAGATACGCAGTATTTT,CASSVEADTQYF,TRBJ2-3,NA,TRBV9,few
TGTGCCAGCAGCTCTACTAGCGGGTCCTACAATGAGCAGTTCTTC,CASSSTSGSYNEQFF,TRBJ2-1,TRBD2,TRBV7-2,many
TGTGCCATCAAAGGCCCGGGGGAGGAAAAACTGTTTTTT,CAIKGPGEEKLFF,TRBJ1-4,NA,TRBV10-3,few
TGTGCCAGCAGCCGGTTAGGGAGGGACAATGAGCAGTTCTTC,CASSRLGRDNEQFF,TRBJ2-1,TRBD2,TRBV3-1,NA
TGTGCCAGCAGCTTTCTATCTCCCGGGACCGTCCTCTACAATGAGCAGTTCTTC,CASSFLSPGTVLYNEQFF,TRBJ2-1,NA,TRBV7-8,many
TGTGCCAGCGGGACAGGGGGTAATTACAATGAGCAGTTCTTC,CASGTGGNYNEQFF,TRBJ2-1,TRBD1,TRBV7-3,few
TGTGCCAGCAGCCAAGATCTAGTTGGCGGGAGGCCCGGGGAGCAGTACTTC,CASSQDLVGGRPGEQYF,TRBJ2-7,TRBD2,TRBV4-2,few
TGTGCCAGCAGCGTAGGGGGATACAATCAGCCCCAGCATTTT,CASSVGGYNQPQHF,TRBJ1-5,NA,TRBV9,many
TGTGCCAGCAGGGCCACCTGGGACAGCGCGGGGGACGAGCAGTACTTC,CASRATWDSAGDEQYF,TRBJ2-7,NA,TRBV11-1,few
TGCGCCAGCAGCTTCTGGGAGAACACTGAAGCTTTCTTT,CASSFWENTEAFF,TRBJ1-1,NA,TRBV5-1,few
TGTGCCAGCAGTGATGGGGCAGCGGGTGAATCAGATACGCAGTATTTT,CASSDGAAGESDTQYF,TRBJ2-3,NA,TRBV25-1,few
TGTGCCAGCAGCTCCGGACAGGGTCCCTCACTTGAAGCTTTCTTT,CASSSGQGPSLEAFF,TRBJ1-1,TRBD1,TRBV7-2,many
TGTGCCAGCAGCTTCGCGGGGGGTGAGCAGTTCTTC,CASSFAGGEQFF,TRBJ2-1,TRBD2,TRBV7-9,few
TGTGCCAGCAGCAGCATGGGGGACATTCAGTACTTC,CASSSMGDIQYF,TRBJ2-4,NA,TRBV6-6,many
TGCGCCAGCAGCCAAGATCCGGGGACTCAGCCCCAGCATTTT,CASSQDPGTQPQHF,TRBJ1-5,NA,TRBV4-3,many
TGTGCCAGCAGCCGCCCACAGAGCTCTGGGGCCAACGTCCTGACTTTC,CASSRPQSSGANVLTF,TRBJ2-6,NA,TRBV7-9,NA
TGCAGCGCCACAGGGGGTAACGACTATGGCTACACCTTC,CSATGGNDYGYTF,TRBJ1-2,TRBD1,TRBV29-1,NA
TGTGCCAGCAGTTACTCGGCTAGCGGGGGGATCTACAATGAGCAGTTCTTC,CASSYSASGGIYNEQFF,TRBJ2-1,TRBD2,TRBV6-6,many
TGTGCCAGCTCTCCTAACTCCGGCGGCAATCAGCCCCAGCATTTT,CASSPNSGGNQPQHF,TRBJ1-5,NA,TRBV18,many
TGCGCCAGCAGTGAGGCTGATCTTGCCTATAATTCACCCCTCCACTTT,CASSEADLAYNSPLHF,TRBJ1-6,NA,TRBV10-2,few
TGCAGTGCTAGAGGCCTGGACAGGGATACTGAAGCTTTCTTT,CSARGLDRDTEAFF,TRBJ1-1,TRBD1,TRBV20-1,many
TGTGCGGGGTTGGAAAACTATGGCTACACCTTC,CAGLENYGYTF,TRBJ1-2,NA,TRBV7-9,few
TGCAGCGTTGGATATGAGCAGTTCTTC,CSVGYEQFF,TRBJ2-1,NA,TRBV29-1,many
TGTGCCAGCAGCTTACAGGGTAAAGAGACCCAGTACTTC,CASSLQGKETQYF,TRBJ2-5,NA,TRBV5-5,NA
TGTGCCAGCAGTGAAGGGGAGCACCGGGTTGAGCAGTTCTTC,CASSEGEHRVEQFF,TRBJ2-1,NA,TRBV2,many
TGTGCCAGCAGCTCGAGGGCGGGTCCGAACACTGAAGCTTTCTTT,CASSSRAGPNTEAFF,TRBJ1-1,NA,TRBV11-2,NA
TGTGCCAGCAGCTCAACCCCTTCCGGGACAGGGTCCGAGTTCACTGAAGCTTTCTTT,CASSSTPSGTGSEFTEAFF,TRBJ1-1,TRBD1,TRBV9,NA
TGTGCCATTCGGGGGGCGGGCTACAATGAGCAGTTCTTC,CAIRGAGYNEQFF,TRBJ2-1,NA,TRBV10-3,few
TGTGCCAGCAGCGTAGTGGAGGGGCCTGATGGCTACACCTTC,CASSVVEGPDGYTF,TRBJ1-2,NA,TRBV9,many
TGTGCCACCAGATCTACCGGGGAGCTGTTTTTT,CATRSTGELFF,TRBJ2-2,NA,TRBV24-1,many
TGTGCCAGCAGCCCCCTGGTTGCCTACGAGCAGTACTTC,CASSPLVAYEQYF,TRBJ2-7,NA,TRBV4-2,NA
TGTGCCAGCAGCTCCGAACAGGGGGGGTCGGAAAAACTGTTTTTT,CASSSEQGGSEKLFF,TRBJ1-4,TRBD1,TRBV7-9,many
TGTGCCAGCAGTTACTCGGGGGAGGACATGAACACTGAAGCTTTCTTT,CASSYSGEDMNTEAFF,TRBJ1-1,NA,TRBV6-2/TRBV6-3,few
TGTGCCATCAGACTAGCGGGGAACGCGAACACCGGGGAGCTGTTTTTT,CAIRLAGNANTGELFF,TRBJ2-2,TRBD2,TRBV10-3,NA
TGTGCCAGTAGTATATCAGGATTCAATCAGCCCCAGCATTTT,CASSISGFNQPQHF,TRBJ1-5,NA,TRBV19,few
TGTGCCAGCAGACTAATTCCTTTAAGGTGCACAGATACGCAGTATTTT,CASRLIPLRCTDTQYF,TRBJ2-3,NA,TRBV6-6,few